This record concerns one TCR beta chain sequence. CDR1 and CDR2 from the germline V gene are SNHLY and FYNNEI. V dropped 9 bases and J dropped 5 bases, with 13 bases sitting between them. The CDR3 loop spans 13 amino acids. The data derive from a study of T cell changes during pregnancy in multiple sclerosis. Produced via immunoSEQ multiplex PCR; TCRdb's table is partial and in-frame only. The table shows 95,000 to 100,000 clones, with more than 90% occurring only once. The chain couples TRBV2 to TRBJ2-2; possible D gene TRBD2, 5 bases. The receptor comes from a female donor with multiple sclerosis, enrolled in a pregnancy study. The source was peripheral blood, collected in the second trimester of pregnancy. The CDR3 reads CASRLAWTGELFF. The CDR3 DNA follows: TGTGCCAGTAGATTAGCGTGGACCGGGGAGCTGTTTTTT.